Presented here are 14 T cell receptor beta chains from one specimen sequenced in a study of patients and donors after allogeneic stem cell transplantation. TCRdb itself ran the RT-PCR reads through MiXCR, one entry per CDR3 protein. Altogether about a million distinct CDR3 sequences are present, roughly 17% being singletons, with the ten largest covering 6%. The specimen was blood, either unsorted or a sorted T cell fraction (not recorded which). The receptors come from a human donor who was either an allogeneic HSCT recipient or a stem cell or donor lymphocyte infusion donor (not recorded which). It is not recorded whose cells these are; they may come from a transplant donor.

This clonotype is a singleton in its sample. The chain joins TRBV12-3 or TRBV12-4 to TRBJ1-3; no definite D call. Trimming shortened V by 3 bases and J by 0 bases, and 12 bases separated the two germline ends. The CDR3 extends over 16 amino acids. CDR3 bases: TGTGCCAGCAGTTTCCGGGCGCTGAGCTCTGGAAACACCATATATTTT. Residues: CASSFRALSSGNTIYF.

This clonotype was detected a few times. V usage is TRBV27 and J usage is TRBJ1-4; no definite D call. The CDR3 runs to 13 residues. Trimming took 2 bases from V and 7 from J, leaving 8 bases between them. The germline V gene encodes CDR1 MNHEY and CDR2 SMNVEV (reference sequence). DNA for the CDR3: TGTGCCAGCAGTTTAGTATGGACTGAAAAACTGTTTTTT. This gives the protein CASSLVWTEKLFF.

The CDR3 is CASTPHPLTGYNNEQFF. The CDR3 DNA sequence: TGTGCCAGCACCCCCCATCCCCTCACAGGGTACAACAATGAGCAGTTCTTC. The V and J genes are TRBV11-2 and TRBJ2-1; weak D call: TRBD1 (6 bases). V was pared by 7 bases and J by 5 bases, with 24 bases between. This CDR3 is built from 17 residues. Germline CDR1 reads SGHAT; CDR2 reads FQNNGV.

This rearrangement joins TRBV9 to TRBJ2-3; D is perhaps TRBD1 (5 bases). Germline CDR1 reads SGDLS; CDR2 reads YYNGEE. The CDR3 consists of 14 residues. The V gene lost 2 bases and the J gene lost 6 bases, with 13 bases spanning the gap. The CDR3 DNA reads TGTGCCAGCAGCGTTATGGACACACTGGATACGCAGTATTTT. Translation: CASSVMDTLDTQYF.

V gene TRBV5-1 combines with J gene TRBJ1-1; unclear D gene. The V gene's germline CDR1 is SGHRS and CDR2 YFSETQ. CDR3 length: 14 residues. The V end lost 1 base, the J end lost 6 bases, and 13 bases lay between the germline ends. CDR3 sequence (DNA): TGCGCCAGCAGCTTGAGTCGCGTCGGCGCTGAAGCTTTCTTT. Protein sequence: CASSLSRVGAEAFF.

This clonotype was detected ten times or more. The gene calls are TRBV29-1 and TRBJ1-5; TRBD1 agrees at 9 bases. Trimming took 6 bases from V and 3 from J; bases not matched to a gene: 6. The CDR3 runs 14 residues. The germline V gene has CDR1 SQVTM and CDR2 ANQGSEA. The CDR3 loop reads CSVEGQGLNQPQHF. The CDR3 DNA reads TGCAGCGTGGAGGGACAGGGACTCAATCAGCCCCAGCATTTT.

This clonotype was detected only a few times. The chain carries TRBV12-3 or TRBV12-4 and TRBJ1-1, with no clear D. V lost 2 bases, J lost 6 bases, and 7 bases lay in between. The CDR3 length is 12 residues. The CDR3 DNA is TGTGCCAGCAGTTTAAATGTAGCTGAAGCTTTCTTT. It yields the protein CASSLNVAEAFF.

This clonotype was counted only a few times. The chain joins TRBV15 to TRBJ1-3; a weak D match, TRBD1 (5 bases). Trimming cost V 7 bases and J 1 base, with 14 bases left between them. CDR3 length equals 15 residues. The germline CDR1 and CDR2 sequences are LNHNV and YYDKDF (reference sequence). For the CDR3, the DNA is TGTGCCACCACTGGAGGGGCGAAATCTGGAAACACCATATATTTT. Residues: CATTGGAKSGNTIYF.

J is TRBJ2-5 and V is TRBV4-3, with D maybe TRBD2 (7 bases). The germline CDR1 and CDR2 sequences are LGHNA and YSLEER. The CDR3 covers 15 residues. V was trimmed by 5 bases and J by 2 bases, leaving 15 bases between them. The CDR3 sequence: CASSWGGGGQETQYF. The CDR3 DNA sequence: TGCGCCAGCAGCTGGGGGGGAGGGGGTCAAGAGACCCAGTACTTC.

This clonotype came up a few times. V usage is TRBV9 and J usage is TRBJ1-5, with D unclear. Germline lookup yields CDR1 SGDLS and CDR2 YYNGEE. Trimming pared 3 bases from V and 5 bases from J, leaving 15 bases between. The CDR3 has 15 amino acids. CDR3 nucleotides: TGTGCCAGCAGCGACCAAGCAGAGAATGATCAGCCCCAGCATTTT. Translating it yields CASSDQAENDQPQHF.

This clonotype was recorded a few times. CDR3 protein: CAWDREGNQPQHF. CDR3 nucleotides: TGTGCCTGGGACAGGGAGGGCAATCAGCCCCAGCATTTT. J is TRBJ1-5 and V is TRBV30; 7 bases line up with TRBD1. Per the germline V gene, CDR1 is GTSNPN and CDR2 is SVGIG (reference sequence). Trimming removed 5 bases from V and 2 bases from J; junction bases left unmatched: 3. This CDR3 has 13 amino acids.

The V call is TRBV2, the J call TRBJ2-6, with 9 bases lining up with TRBD1. Germline V gene lookup returns CDR1 SNHLY and CDR2 FYNNEI. CDR3 length: 17 amino acids. Losses at the gene ends were 6 bases for V and 1 base for J; bases not matched to a gene: 7. The CDR3 DNA sequence: TGTGCCAGCAGCCTACAGGGGGCAAGTTCTGGGGCCAACGTCCTGACTTTC. Amino acid sequence: CASSLQGASSGANVLTF.

This clonotype was seen a handful of times. The chain couples TRBV21-1 to TRBJ2-7. TRBV21-1 is deemed a pseudogene. The CDR3 consists of 13 residues. CDR3 sequence: CASSNPATYEQYF. In nucleotides, the CDR3 is TGTGCCAGCAGCAATCCGGCCACCTACGAGCAGTACTTC.

This rearrangement joins TRBV6-1 to TRBJ2-2; no definite D call. CDR1 and CDR2 from the germline V gene are MNHNS and SASEGT. Deletions cut 1 base from V and 3 bases from J, with 6 bases between. The CDR3 runs 14 residues. The CDR3 loop is CASSEVRYTGELFF. As DNA, the CDR3 is TGTGCCAGCAGTGAAGTTCGGTACACCGGGGAGCTGTTTTTT.